The TCR beta chain under discussion was sequenced for a study of cytomegalovirus exposure and HLA in healthy donors. Overall study context: Of 398 genotyped donors, approximately 80% clustered with self-reported Caucasian donors.

The CDR3 totals 14 residues. Germline CDR1 and CDR2: MNHEY and SMNVEV (reference sequence). The V end was cut by 4 bases, the J end by 7 bases, with 13 bases between. The PCR had 60 Vbeta and 13 Jbeta primers. TCRdb's table, derived via immunoSEQ multiplex PCR, lists solely in-frame clones and lacks some. In the table there are approximately 160,000 clones, 75% to 90% of which are singletons. Healthy bone marrow donors made up the donor group. This chain uses TRBV27 with TRBJ1-4, with D possibly TRBD1 on 5 matching bases. The TCR sequence derives from a man aged 25 to 40 in good health and CMV-seropositive. The specimen sequenced was PBMCs. CDR3 in amino acids: CASSSGSAFEKLFF. CDR3 sequence (DNA): TGTGCCAGCAGTTCAGGGTCGGCTTTTGAAAAACTGTTTTTT.